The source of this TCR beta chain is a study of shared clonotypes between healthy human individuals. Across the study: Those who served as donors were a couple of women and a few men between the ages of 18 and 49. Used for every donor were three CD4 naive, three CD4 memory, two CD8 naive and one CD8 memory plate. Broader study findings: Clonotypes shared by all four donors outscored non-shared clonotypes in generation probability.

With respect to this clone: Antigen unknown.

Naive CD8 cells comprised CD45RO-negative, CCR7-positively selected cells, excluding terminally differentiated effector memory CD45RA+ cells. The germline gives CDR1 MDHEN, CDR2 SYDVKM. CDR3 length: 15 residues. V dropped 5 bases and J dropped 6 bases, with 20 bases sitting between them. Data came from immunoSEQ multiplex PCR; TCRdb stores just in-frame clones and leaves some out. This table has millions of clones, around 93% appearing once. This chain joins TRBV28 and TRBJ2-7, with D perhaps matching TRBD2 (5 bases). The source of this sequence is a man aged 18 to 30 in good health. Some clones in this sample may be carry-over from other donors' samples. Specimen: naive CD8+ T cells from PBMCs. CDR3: CASSQLGGFASEQYF. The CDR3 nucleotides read TGTGCCAGCAGTCAACTGGGCGGGTTCGCAAGCGAGCAGTACTTC.